Following are 21 T cell receptor beta chains from one sample sequenced in a study of blood T cell repertoires in COVID-19. Using immunoSEQ multiplex PCR, the repertoire was profiled, and TCRdb retains in-frame clones only, with some absent. The repertoire holds hundreds of thousands of clones, with roughly 90% as singletons. The sample comprised peripheral blood. Receptors originate from a woman aged 55-75 years with COVID-19, enrolled during active disease.

This clone was seen more than once but under ten times. The CDR3 coding sequence is TGTGCCAGCAGCTTCGGGAGCTCCTACGAGCAGTACTTC. Translating gives CASSFGSSYEQYF. The chain combines TRBV5-4 with TRBJ2-7; D may be TRBD2 (6 bases). From germline, CDR1 is SGHNT and CDR2 YYREEE (reference sequence). The CDR3 has 13 residues. Trimming removed 2 bases at V and 0 bases at J, with 6 bases between.

The chain joins TRBV5-4 to TRBJ2-1, with 7 bases that match TRBD2. CDR1 is SGHNT, CDR2 YYREEE, per germline (reference sequence). Germline trimming cut 1 base from V and 7 bases from J; bases unmatched to any gene: 8. The CDR3 spans 15 residues. In nucleotides, the CDR3 is TGTGCCAGCAGCTTGCAAGCGGGGACGGGAAATGAGCAGTTCTTC. This sequence encodes CASSLQAGTGNEQFF. The whole variable domain, filled in from reference TRBV5-4 and TRBJ2-1, reads ETGVTQSPTHLIKTRGQQVTLRCSSQSGHNTVSWYQQALGQGPQFIFQYYREEENGRGNFPPRFSGLQFPNYSSELNVNALELDDSALYLCASSLQAGTGNEQFFGPGTRLTVL.

The rearrangement uses TRBV10-3 and TRBJ2-3; no clear D gene. The CDR3 contains 11 residues. The germline CDR1 and CDR2 sequences are ENHRY and SYGVKD. Trimming shortened V by 6 bases and J by 4 bases, and 5 bases separated the two germline ends. Here the CDR3 DNA reads TGTGCCATCAGGGCTGCAGATACGCAGTATTTT. This sequence encodes CAIRAADTQYF.

The gene calls are TRBV3-1 (or the pseudogene TRBV3-2) and TRBJ1-2, with 7 positions matching TRBD1. The junction had 15 bases not matched to a gene; V was cut back by 4 bases and J by 1 base. The CDR3 totals 18 residues. From germline, CDR1 is LGHDT and CDR2 YNNKEL (reference sequence). The CDR3 reads CASSPPTLTNRGNYGYTF. CDR3 sequence (DNA): TGTGCCAGCAGCCCTCCCACCCTCACAAACAGGGGTAACTATGGCTACACCTTC.

V gene TRBV15 combines with J gene TRBJ2-5, with 7 bases aligning to TRBD2. Looked up from germline, CDR1 is LNHNV and CDR2 is YYDKDF (reference sequence). The ends lost 5 bases at V and 4 bases at J; junction bases unmatched: 7. The CDR3 totals 14 residues. CDR3 nucleotides: TGTGCCACCAGCTTAATGTCGGGGGGAGAGACCCAGTACTTC. It is translated as CATSLMSGGETQYF.

V usage is TRBV5-5 and J usage is TRBJ1-1; D uncertain. The CDR3 spans 12 residues. V shed 0 bases and J shed 5 bases, with 5 bases lying between them. CDR1 is SGHKS, CDR2 YYEKEE, per germline (reference sequence). The CDR3 reads CASSLVGTEAFF. The CDR3 DNA follows: TGTGCCAGCAGCTTGGTCGGGACTGAAGCTTTCTTT.

This sequence joins TRBV18 and TRBJ1-1, with D unresolved. Trimming took off 0 bases at V and 7 bases at J, with 12 bases between the two ends. The CDR3 is 14 residues long. Germline assignment: CDR1 KGHSH and CDR2 LQKENI. This chain's CDR3 is CASSPPLWEGEAFF. CDR3 nucleotide sequence: TGTGCCAGCTCACCACCGCTTTGGGAGGGTGAAGCTTTCTTT. Filled out from reference TRBV18 and TRBJ1-1, the complete variable domain reads NAGVMQNPRHLVRRRGQEARLRCSPMKGHSHVYWYRQLPEEGLKFMVYLQKENIIDESGMPKERFSAEFPKEGPSILRIQQVVRGDSAAYFCASSPPLWEGEAFFGQGTRLTVV.

This sequence joins TRBV7-6 and TRBJ2-3; the D gene is possibly TRBD2 (5 bases). Trimming took off 3 bases at V and 3 bases at J, with 16 bases between the two ends. CDR1 and CDR2 from the germline V gene are SGHVS and FNYEAQ. This CDR3 is 16 amino acids long. The CDR3 bases are TGTGCCAGCAGCTTTGGCCGCCCGGAGGATACAGATACGCAGTATTTT. Translation gives CASSFGRPEDTDTQYF.

The table lists this clone with a count of one. The rearrangement links TRBV4-3 to TRBJ2-3, with TRBD1 matching over 8 bases. V shed 0 bases and J 10 bases; nucleotides not matched to a gene: 3. The CDR3 has 13 residues. CDR1 and CDR2 (germline): LGHNA, YSLEER. CDR3 sequence: CASSQDRQGPQYF. The CDR3 region has the DNA TGCGCCAGCAGCCAAGACCGACAGGGGCCGCAGTATTTT.

The gene calls are TRBV20-1 and TRBJ2-1; 13 bases are a match to TRBD2. CDR1 is DFQATT and CDR2 is SNEGSKA in the germline V gene (reference sequence). Trimming cost V 3 bases and J 9 bases; bases outside gene matches: 11. There are 16 residues in the CDR3. CDR3 DNA sequence: TGCAGTGCTAGTCGACTAGCGGGGGGAATAGGAGCTGAGCAGTTCTTC. It yields the protein CSASRLAGGIGAEQFF.

The rearrangement joins TRBV2 to TRBJ2-7; D might be TRBD2 (5 bases). Trimming pared 8 bases from V and 7 bases from J, leaving 15 bases between. The CDR3 runs 12 residues. From germline, CDR1 is SNHLY and CDR2 FYNNEI. CDR3 DNA: TGTGCCAGCGGCCCGGGTCAGCGGGAGCAGTACTTC. This gives the protein CASGPGQREQYF. The full variable domain, with the rest looked up from reference TRBV2 and TRBJ2-7, is EPEVTQTPSHQVTQMGQEVILRCVPISNHLYFYWYRQILGQKVEFLVSFYNNEISEKSEIFDDQFSVERPDGSNFTLKIRSTKLEDSAMYFCASGPGQREQYFGPGTRLTVT.

The DNA of the CDR3 is TGTGCCAGCAGGGGGACAGCTTTAGTTGGCTACACCTTC. As protein: CASRGTALVGYTF. The chain carries TRBV2 and TRBJ1-2; 7 positions match TRBD1. Trimming removed 6 bases from V and 7 bases from J; junction bases left unmatched: 8. Germline V lookup: CDR1 SNHLY, CDR2 FYNNEI. This CDR3 region has 13 residues.

The chain joins TRBV5-1 to TRBJ1-3, with D unresolved. CDR3 size: 15 residues. V lost 0 bases and J 3 bases, leaving 10 bases between the germline ends. The germline CDR1 and CDR2 sequences are SGHRS and YFSETQ. This CDR3 is CASSLALGDGNTIYF. The CDR3 DNA reads as TGCGCCAGCAGCTTGGCCTTGGGAGATGGAAACACCATATATTTT.

The DNA of the CDR3 is TGTGCCAGCAGTTACTCGGGAGCACAAGAGACCCAGTACTTC. It translates to CASSYSGAQETQYF. The J gene is TRBJ2-5, the V gene TRBV6-5; the D gene is possibly TRBD2 (5 bases). This CDR3 is 14 amino acids long. Trimming cost V 0 bases and J 2 bases, with 7 bases left between them. Germline-derived CDR1 and CDR2 are MNHEY and SVGAGI.

This sequence joins TRBV6-1 and TRBJ1-2, with D uncertain. CDR3 length equals 15 residues. Germline CDR1 is MNHNS and CDR2 is SASEGT. Trimming cost V 3 bases and J 2 bases, with 13 bases left between them. In DNA, the CDR3 is TGTGCCAGCAGTGAGAGTTACGGGATCAACTATGGCTACACCTTC. Its translation: CASSESYGINYGYTF.

This clone was seen a handful of times. The chain recombines TRBV7-9 with TRBJ2-5; tentative D call: TRBD2 (6 bases). V was trimmed by 0 bases and J by 4 bases, leaving 6 bases between them. The CDR3 is 13 residues long. In germline, CDR1 is SEHNR, CDR2 FQNEAQ (reference sequence). The DNA of the CDR3 is TGTGCCAGCAGCTTAGCGGGGGGAGAGACCCAGTACTTC. Translation: CASSLAGGETQYF. Together with reference TRBV7-9 and TRBJ2-5, the CDR3 gives the full variable domain: DTGVSQNPRHKITKRGQNVTFRCDPISEHNRLYWYRQTLGQGPEFLTYFQNEAQLEKSRLLSDRFSAERPKGSFSTLEIQRTEQGDSAMYLCASSLAGGETQYFGPGTRLLVL.

This chain connects TRBV30 to TRBJ1-2; D gene uncertain. Between the trimmed V and J ends, which lost 0 bases and 4 bases, there was a span of 12 bases. CDR3 size: 14 residues. Germline assignment: CDR1 GTSNPN and CDR2 SVGIG (reference sequence). CDR3 bases: TGTGCCTGGAGTGTAGGAGGTGTCCGCTATGGCTACACCTTC. It specifies CAWSVGGVRYGYTF. Together with reference TRBV30 and TRBJ1-2, the CDR3 gives the full variable domain: SQTIHQWPATLVQPVGSPLSLECTVEGTSNPNLYWYRQAAGRGLQLLFYSVGIGQISSEVPQNLSASRPQDRQFILSSKKLLLSDSGFYLCAWSVGGVRYGYTFGSGTRLTVV.

The chain recombines TRBV19 with TRBJ2-7; tentatively, D is TRBD1 (5 bases). The CDR3 sequence is 17 residues long. Looked up from germline, CDR1 is LNHDA and CDR2 is SQIVND (reference sequence). Trimming took 4 bases from V and 4 from J, leaving 23 bases between them. The DNA of the CDR3 is TGTGCCAGTAGTAAAGACTTTGGGGCAGGCGGCCGGTACGAGCAGTACTTC. It encodes CASSKDFGAGGRYEQYF.

This chain links TRBV4-1 with TRBJ1-4, with 8 nucleotides matching TRBD1. This CDR3 comprises 16 residues. V dropped 4 bases and J dropped 8; count of bases not matched to a gene: 12. The V gene's germline CDR1 is MGHRA and CDR2 YSYEKL. The CDR3 here is CASSPRSWDRPEKLFF. CDR3 bases: TGCGCCAGCAGCCCAAGATCGTGGGACAGGCCCGAAAAACTGTTTTTT.

The chain has TRBV2 and TRBJ1-6, with no clear D. V was clipped by 4 bases and J by 10 bases, with 17 bases between them. The CDR3 sequence is 15 residues long. Per germline, CDR1 SNHLY and CDR2 FYNNEI. This chain's CDR3 is CASSVQGGTGSPLHF. CDR3 in DNA: TGTGCCAGCAGTGTTCAAGGAGGCACCGGATCACCCCTCCACTTT.

CDR3 DNA: TGTGCCTGCCAGCCTGTCCAGGGGGCCTCTGAAGCTTTCTTT. Amino acids: CACQPVQGASEAFF. The chain uses TRBV30 and TRBJ1-1; 8 bases line up with TRBD1. The germline V gene has CDR1 GTSNPN and CDR2 SVGIG (reference sequence). V shed 6 bases, J shed 6 bases, and the junction held 12 bases outside the gene matches. CDR3 length: 14 amino acids. The full variable domain, completed using reference TRBV30 and TRBJ1-1, is SQTIHQWPATLVQPVGSPLSLECTVEGTSNPNLYWYRQAAGRGLQLLFYSVGIGQISSEVPQNLSASRPQDRQFILSSKKLLLSDSGFYLCACQPVQGASEAFFGQGTRLTVV.